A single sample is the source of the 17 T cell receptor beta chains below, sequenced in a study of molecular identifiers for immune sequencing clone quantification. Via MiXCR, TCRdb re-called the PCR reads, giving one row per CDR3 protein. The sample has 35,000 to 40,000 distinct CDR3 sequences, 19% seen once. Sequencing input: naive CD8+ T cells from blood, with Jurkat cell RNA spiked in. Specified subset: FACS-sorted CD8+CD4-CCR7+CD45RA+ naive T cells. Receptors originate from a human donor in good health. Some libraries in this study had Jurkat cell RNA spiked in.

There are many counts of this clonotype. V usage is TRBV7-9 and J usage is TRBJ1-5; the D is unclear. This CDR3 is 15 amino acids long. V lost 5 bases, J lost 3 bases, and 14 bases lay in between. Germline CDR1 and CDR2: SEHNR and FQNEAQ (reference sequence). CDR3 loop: CASSPGFTNNQPQHF. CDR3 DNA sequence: TGTGCCAGCAGCCCGGGCTTCACGAACAATCAGCCCCAGCATTTT. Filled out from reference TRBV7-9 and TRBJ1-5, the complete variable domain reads DTGVSQNPRHKITKRGQNVTFRCDPISEHNRLYWYRQTLGQGPEFLTYFQNEAQLEKSRLLSDRFSAERPKGSFSTLEIQRTEQGDSAMYLCASSPGFTNNQPQHFGDGTRLSIL.

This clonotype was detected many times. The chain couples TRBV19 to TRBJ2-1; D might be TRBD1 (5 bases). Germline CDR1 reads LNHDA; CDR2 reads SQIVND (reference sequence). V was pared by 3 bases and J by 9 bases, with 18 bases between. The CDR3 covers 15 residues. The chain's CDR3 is CASSIGDRGRVEQFF. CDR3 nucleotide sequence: TGTGCCAGTAGTATTGGAGACAGAGGACGGGTTGAGCAGTTCTTC.

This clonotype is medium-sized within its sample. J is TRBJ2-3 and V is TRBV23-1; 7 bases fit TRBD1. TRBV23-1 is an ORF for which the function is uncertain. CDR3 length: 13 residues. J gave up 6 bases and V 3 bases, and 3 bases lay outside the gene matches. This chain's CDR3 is CASSHPDRDTQYF. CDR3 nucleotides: TGCGCCAGCAGTCACCCGGACAGGGATACGCAGTATTTT.

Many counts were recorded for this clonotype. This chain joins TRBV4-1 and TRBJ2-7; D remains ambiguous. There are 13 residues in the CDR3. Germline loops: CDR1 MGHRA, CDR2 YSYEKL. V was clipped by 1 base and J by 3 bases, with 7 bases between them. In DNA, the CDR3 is TGCGCCAGCAGCCAAGGCCTGAACTACGAGCAGTACTTC. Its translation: CASSQGLNYEQYF.

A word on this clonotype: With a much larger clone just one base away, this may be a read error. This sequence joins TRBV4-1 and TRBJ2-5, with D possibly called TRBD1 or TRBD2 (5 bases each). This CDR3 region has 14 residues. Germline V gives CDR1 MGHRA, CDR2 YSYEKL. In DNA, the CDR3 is TGCGCCAGCAGCCCGACAGCTAGCCAAAAGACCCAGTACTTC. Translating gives CASSPTASQKTQYF.

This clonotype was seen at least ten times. CDR3 loop: CASSQRRTGQETQYF. In DNA form, the CDR3 reads TGCGCCAGCAGCCAAAGGCGGACAGGTCAAGAGACCCAGTACTTC. V and J are TRBV4-1 and TRBJ2-5, with TRBD1 matching over 7 bases. There are 15 residues in the CDR3. J lost 2 bases, V lost 2 bases, and 5 bases had no gene match. Per the germline V gene, CDR1 is MGHRA and CDR2 is YSYEKL.

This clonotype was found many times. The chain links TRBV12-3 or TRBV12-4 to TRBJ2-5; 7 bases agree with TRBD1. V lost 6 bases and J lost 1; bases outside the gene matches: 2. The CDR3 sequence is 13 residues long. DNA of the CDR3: TGTGCCAGCAGGGGGGACAGCCAAGAGACCCAGTACTTC. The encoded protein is CASRGDSQETQYF.

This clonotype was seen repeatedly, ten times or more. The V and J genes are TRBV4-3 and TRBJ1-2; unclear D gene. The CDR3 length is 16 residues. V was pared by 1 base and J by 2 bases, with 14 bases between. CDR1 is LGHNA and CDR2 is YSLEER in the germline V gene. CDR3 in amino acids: CASSQVVTATNYGYTF. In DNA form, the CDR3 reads TGCGCCAGCAGCCAAGTAGTCACTGCCACCAACTATGGCTACACCTTC.

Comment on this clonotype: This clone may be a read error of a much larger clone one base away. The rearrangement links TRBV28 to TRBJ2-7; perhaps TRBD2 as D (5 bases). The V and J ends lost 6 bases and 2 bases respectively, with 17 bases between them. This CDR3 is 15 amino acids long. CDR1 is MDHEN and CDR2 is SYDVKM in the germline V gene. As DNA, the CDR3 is TGTGCCAGCAGCTCTGACCGGGCGAGGGCCTACGAGCAGTACTTC. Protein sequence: CASSSDRARAYEQYF.

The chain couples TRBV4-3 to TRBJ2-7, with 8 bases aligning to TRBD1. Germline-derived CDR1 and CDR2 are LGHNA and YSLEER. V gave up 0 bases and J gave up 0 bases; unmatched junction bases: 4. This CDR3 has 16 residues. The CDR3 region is CASSQDWTGSSYEQYF. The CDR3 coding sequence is TGCGCCAGCAGCCAAGACTGGACAGGGAGCTCCTACGAGCAGTACTTC.

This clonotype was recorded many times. CDR3 region: CASSLAAGSGRKTQYF. In nucleotides, the CDR3 is TGTGCCAGCAGCTTAGCCGCCGGGAGCGGGAGGAAGACCCAGTACTTC. V is TRBV7-9 and J is TRBJ2-5; 9 bases line up with TRBD2. The CDR3 sequence is 16 residues long. The V segment lost 0 bases and the J segment 6 bases; nucleotides outside the gene matches: 8. Germline V lookup: CDR1 SEHNR, CDR2 FQNEAQ (reference sequence).

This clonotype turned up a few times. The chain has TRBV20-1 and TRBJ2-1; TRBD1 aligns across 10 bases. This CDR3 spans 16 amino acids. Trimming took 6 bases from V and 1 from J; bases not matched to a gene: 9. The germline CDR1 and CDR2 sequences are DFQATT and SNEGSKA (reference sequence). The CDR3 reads CSATDRGQSSYNEQFF. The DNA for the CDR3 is TGCAGTGCCACTGACAGGGGGCAGAGTTCCTACAATGAGCAGTTCTTC.

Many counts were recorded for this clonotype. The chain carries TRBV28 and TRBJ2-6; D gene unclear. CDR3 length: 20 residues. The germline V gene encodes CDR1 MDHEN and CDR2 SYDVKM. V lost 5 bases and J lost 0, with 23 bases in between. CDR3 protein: CASSPFSVLTASSGANVLTF. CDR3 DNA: TGTGCCAGCAGTCCTTTCTCGGTCTTGACGGCGAGCTCTGGGGCCAACGTCCTGACTTTC.

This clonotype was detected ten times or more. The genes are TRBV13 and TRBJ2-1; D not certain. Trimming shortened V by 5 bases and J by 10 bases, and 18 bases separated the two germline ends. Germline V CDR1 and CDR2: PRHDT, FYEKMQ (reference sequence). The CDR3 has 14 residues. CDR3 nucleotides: TGTGCCAGCAGCCGTAGGCCGACGGAACCCGAGCAGTTCTTC. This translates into CASSRRPTEPEQFF.

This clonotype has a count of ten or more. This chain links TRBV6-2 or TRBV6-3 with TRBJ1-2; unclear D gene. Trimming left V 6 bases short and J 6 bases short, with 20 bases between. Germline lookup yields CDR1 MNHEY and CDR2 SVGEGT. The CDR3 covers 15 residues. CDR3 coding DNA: TGTGCCAGCAGCTCACGGGTATCCTACGTGGATGGCTACACCTTC. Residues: CASSSRVSYVDGYTF.

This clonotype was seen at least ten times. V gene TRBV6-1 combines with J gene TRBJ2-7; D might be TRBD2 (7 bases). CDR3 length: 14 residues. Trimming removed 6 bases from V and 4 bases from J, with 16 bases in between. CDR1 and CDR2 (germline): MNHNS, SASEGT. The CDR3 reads CASSSRGGEYEQYF. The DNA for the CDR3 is TGTGCCAGCAGCTCGAGGGGGGGGGAGTACGAGCAGTACTTC.

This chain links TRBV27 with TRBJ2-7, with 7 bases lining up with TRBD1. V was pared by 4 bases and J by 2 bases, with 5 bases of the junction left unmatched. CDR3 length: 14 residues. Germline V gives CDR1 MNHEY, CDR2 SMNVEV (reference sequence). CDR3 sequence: CASSSGQETYEQYF. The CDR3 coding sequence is TGTGCCAGCAGTTCCGGACAGGAGACCTACGAGCAGTACTTC.